This T cell receptor (beta chain) stems from a study of blood T cell repertoires in COVID-19 (TCRdb year 2020). Background on the whole study: Samples from collaborators originated in the United States, Italy and Spain and spanned both the acute and convalescent phases of COVID-19. The material from the prospective study consisted of cDNA or gDNA derived from T cells, B-cell-depleted T cells, or PBMCs. The dataset comprised deeply sampled blood TCRbeta repertoires from subjects exposed to, actively infected with, or recovered from COVID-19. The repertoires were released in a freely available public database intended as a resource for research on the immune response to SARS-CoV-2. Samples were obtained from the ongoing ImmuneRACE study (first 160 participants) and from roughly 1,300 subjects provided by 6 global collaborators. Nearly every sample came with metadata listing a de-identified subject ID, COVID-19 status, age in years and sex. HLA class I and class II types, where available, came from metadata supplied by the sample provider rather than from assay-based typing.

The immunoSEQ Assay, a bias-controlled multiplex PCR, was used to amplify TCRbeta CDR3 regions from genomic DNA. The paper's data handling went like this. Within the assay, amplification of reference gene primers was used to estimate how many nucleated cells each sample contained. To quantify the absolute abundance of each unique TCRbeta CDR3 rearrangement, sequence reads were collapsed and filtered. For each sample, productive Simpson clonality was calculated as the square root of Simpson's diversity index over productive rearrangements. The immuneACCESS repertoire file appears here via TCRdb, limited to in-frame rearrangements. These files lack a portion of the clones; in checked studies, under half of the deficit traces to unresolved V genes, and the cause of the others is not known. From that table come the V and J calls and clone size; the DNA was used to work out D and trimming. The sample table contains about 82,000 clones; only one count was recorded for 70% to 90% of them. The biggest ten clones account for over 15% of the sample.

What the study reported, not specific to this receptor: The amount of clinical and demographic metadata varied by source and participant and was provided uncurated.

V drops 3 bases and J drops 7 bases, leaving 13 bases in between. Including cysteine and phenylalanine, the CDR3 has 15 amino acids. Left in the record is the CDR3 DNA by itself, 45 bases read in frame from the first base. CDR1 SGHAT and CDR2 FQNNGV were looked up in the germline V gene. With regard to this clone: Its binding antigen is unknown. There are no base qualities to consult, and no much larger clone falls within one base.

Each collaborating institution followed its own protocols to collect whole blood in K2EDTA tubes. For TCRbeta analysis, collaborators shipped samples as frozen whole blood, isolated PBMCs, or DNA extracted from either of those sample types. This TCR was recovered from a man older than 75 with active or convalescent COVID-19. The V and J segments used are TRBV11-2 and TRBJ1-6; TRBD1 is a weak D gene call, 6 bases matching. The sequencing input was peripheral blood. The DNA sequence reads TGTGCCAGCAGCTTTCAGGGGACGGGGAATTCACCCCTCCACTTT. The encoded protein is CASSFQGTGNSPLHF.